This paragraph reports one T cell receptor (beta chain). This sample is part of a study of blood T cell repertoires in COVID-19. Some clones are missing from TCRdb's copy, which holds only in-frame ones; the method was immunoSEQ multiplex PCR. The data hold roughly 100,000 clones, with about 92% observed a single time. The TCR was taken from a man over 45 with active COVID-19. The source material was peripheral blood.

The CDR3, as DNA: TGTGCCAGCAGTGAATCCGTGTCTCTGGGAAACACCATATATTTT. Its translation: CASSESVSLGNTIYF. This chain joins TRBV6-1 and TRBJ1-3; unclear D gene. Deletions cut 2 bases from V and 4 bases from J, with 12 bases between. Germline-derived CDR1 and CDR2 are MNHNS and SASEGT. CDR3 length: 15 residues.